The present T cell receptor (beta chain) was sequenced within a study of a mutant IDH1 vaccine in newly diagnosed glioma. As for the study in general: Earlier care involved radiotherapy, temozolomide, or both, and the majority received both.

TCRdb's copy holds only in-frame clones and misses some; the assay was immunoSEQ multiplex PCR. The sample has roughly 30,000 clones; roughly 80% are singletons. Regarding this clone: As yet, its antigen is unknown.

CDR3 size: 15 residues. The ends lost 2 bases at V and 3 bases at J; junction bases unmatched: 4. Germline loops: CDR1 SGHVS, CDR2 FQNEAQ. Sample time point: week 5, during vaccination. In the vaccine, a single dose held 300 ug of the mutant IDH1 20-mer peptide, along with topical imiquimod. Sample: PBMCs, taken from a glioma patient whose treatment included an IDH1 peptide vaccine. The chain is built from TRBV7-8 and TRBJ1-5, with 7 bases aligning to TRBD1. This TCR was recovered from a man younger than 40 with glioma. Here the CDR3 reads CASSLQTGTNQPQHF. In DNA form, the CDR3 reads TGTGCCAGCAGCTTACAGACAGGGACCAATCAGCCCCAGCATTTT.